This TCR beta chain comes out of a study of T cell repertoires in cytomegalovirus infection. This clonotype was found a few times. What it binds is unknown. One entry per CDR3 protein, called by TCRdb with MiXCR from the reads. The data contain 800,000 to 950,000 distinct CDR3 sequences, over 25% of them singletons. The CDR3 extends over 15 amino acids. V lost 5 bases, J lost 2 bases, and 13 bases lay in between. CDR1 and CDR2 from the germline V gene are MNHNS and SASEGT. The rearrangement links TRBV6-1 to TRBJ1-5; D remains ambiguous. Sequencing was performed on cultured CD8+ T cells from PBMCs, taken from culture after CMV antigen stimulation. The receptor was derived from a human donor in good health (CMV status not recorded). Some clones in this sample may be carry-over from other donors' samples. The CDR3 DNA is TGTGCCAGCAGTTCCCGAAGGGTGGGCAATCAGCCCCAGCATTTT. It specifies CASSSRRVGNQPQHF.